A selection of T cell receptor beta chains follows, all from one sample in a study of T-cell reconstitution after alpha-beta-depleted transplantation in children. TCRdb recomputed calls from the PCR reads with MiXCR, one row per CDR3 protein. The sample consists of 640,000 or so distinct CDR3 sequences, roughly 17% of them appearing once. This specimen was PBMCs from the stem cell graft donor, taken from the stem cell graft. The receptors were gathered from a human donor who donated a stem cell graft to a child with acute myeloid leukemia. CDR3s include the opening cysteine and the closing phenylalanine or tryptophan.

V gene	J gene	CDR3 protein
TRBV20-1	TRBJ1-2	CLVRGQGEGGNYGCTF
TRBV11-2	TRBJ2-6	CASSLGSSSGANVLTF
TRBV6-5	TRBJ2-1	CASSRGVPYNEQFF
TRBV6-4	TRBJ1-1	CASKPGGASDTEAFF
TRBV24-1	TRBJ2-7	CATSDLTEREQYF
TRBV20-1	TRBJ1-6	CSADPGQGAPLHF
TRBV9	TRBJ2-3	CASSVEASGGLADTQYF
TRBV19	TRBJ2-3	CASMGQFTDTQYF
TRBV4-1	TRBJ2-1	CASSPGLRGNEQFF
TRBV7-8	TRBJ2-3	CASSVEGDRTDTQYF
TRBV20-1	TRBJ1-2	CSASQKKKDYTF
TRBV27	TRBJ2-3	CASSFSLPDTQYF
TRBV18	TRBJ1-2	CASSPDSNYGYTF
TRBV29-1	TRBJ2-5	CSVESLRQETQYF
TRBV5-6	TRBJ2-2	CASSSTSGGRGGELFF
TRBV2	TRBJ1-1	CASSGTGGAGGKTEAFF
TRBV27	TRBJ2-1	CASSLGGGNYNEQFF
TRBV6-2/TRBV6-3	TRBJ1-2	CASSSPPDYGYTF
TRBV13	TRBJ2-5	CASSSRIQETQYF
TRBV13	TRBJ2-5	CASSWGHQETQYF
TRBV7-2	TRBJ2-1	CASSLGGGGAIDEQFF
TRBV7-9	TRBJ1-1	CASSSREPRATEAFF
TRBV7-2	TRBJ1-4	CASSLGGEGSGKLFF
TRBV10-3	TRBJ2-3	CAISAGGGATDTQYF
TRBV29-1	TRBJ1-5	CSVGGGNQPQHF
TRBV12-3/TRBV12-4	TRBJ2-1	CASTREVSYNEQFF
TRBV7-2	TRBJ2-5	CASSRRPGGETQYF
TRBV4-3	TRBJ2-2	CASSQEKGNGELFF
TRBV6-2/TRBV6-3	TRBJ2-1	CASSPWTSGAEWSSYNEQFF
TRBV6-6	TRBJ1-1	CAHGALNTEAFF
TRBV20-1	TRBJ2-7	CSARRDSRRSEQYF
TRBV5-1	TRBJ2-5	CASSLRGTASETQYF
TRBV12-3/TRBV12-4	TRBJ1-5	CASSRMGGNQPQHF